These T cell receptor beta chains were read from a single sample in a study of beta chain features in type 1 diabetes. Clones were read by immunoSEQ multiplex PCR, and TCRdb kept only the in-frame ones, dropping some. In the table there are roughly 400,000 clones, around 9.6% of which are singletons. Sequencing input: central memory CD4+ T cells from blood. Source of these receptors: a man younger than 40 with type 1 diabetes. CDR3s include the opening cysteine and the closing phenylalanine or tryptophan. The order of the fields is clone size, D gene, V gene, CDR3 length, J gene, CDR3 protein, CDR3 DNA. The D gene is left open where the match is weak. Clone size is given for some rows only: seen once, a few or many times, or a class if the clone is expanded.

>NA|NA|TRBV9|16|TRBJ1-3
CASSEGGLSSGNTIYF
TGTGCCAGCAGCGAAGGGGGGCTCAGCTCTGGAAACACCATATATTTT
>few|TRBD2|TRBV28|15|TRBJ2-7
CASVSQTSGSYEQYF
TGTGCCAGCGTATCCCAGACTAGCGGCTCCTACGAGCAGTACTTC
>NA|NA|TRBV18|13|TRBJ2-3
CASSPVSADTQYF
TGTGCCAGCTCACCCGTAAGCGCGGATACGCAGTATTTT
>NA|TRBD2|TRBV5-4|15|TRBJ2-2
CASSPLAGGTGELFF
TGTGCCAGCAGCCCTTTAGCGGGAGGGACCGGGGAGCTGTTTTTT
>many|TRBD1|TRBV2|14|TRBJ1-2
CASRQGRSNYGYTF
TGTGCCAGCCGACAGGGGAGATCTAACTATGGCTACACCTTC
>few|TRBD1|TRBV7-2|14|TRBJ1-2
CASRSDRTAYGYTF
TGTGCCAGCAGGTCGGACAGGACAGCCTATGGCTACACCTTC
>NA|NA|TRBV28|15|TRBJ2-7
CASSPPGSRSYEQYF
TGTGCCAGCAGTCCCCCGGGATCACGCTCCTACGAGCAGTACTTC
>NA|NA|TRBV9|14|TRBJ1-2
CASSVMVGNYGYTF
TGTGCCAGCAGCGTAATGGTGGGGAACTATGGCTACACCTTC
>NA|NA|TRBV27|13|TRBJ1-1
CASSPQFSNEAFF
TGTGCCAGCAGTCCTCAGTTCAGTAATGAAGCTTTCTTT
>NA|NA|TRBV11-2|13|TRBJ2-3
CASSFTAGDTQYF
TGTGCCAGCAGCTTCACGGCGGGAGATACGCAGTATTTT
>NA|TRBD2|TRBV11-2|16|TRBJ2-2
CASSKTSGRAGGELFF
TGTGCCAGCAGCAAGACTAGCGGGAGGGCCGGCGGGGAGCTGTTTTTT
>few|NA|TRBV28|15|TRBJ2-2
CASNPPGVNTGELFF
TGTGCCAGCAACCCCCCGGGAGTGAACACCGGGGAGCTGTTTTTT
>many|NA|TRBV13|14|TRBJ2-5
CASSSTDLQETQYF
TGTGCCAGCAGCTCGACAGACCTTCAAGAGACCCAGTACTTC
>few|NA|TRBV7-2|13|TRBJ2-7
CASSPYLEDEQYF
TGTGCCAGCAGCCCCTACCTTGAGGACGAGCAGTACTTC
>NA|TRBD1|TRBV27|15|TRBJ2-1
CASSSRDRRVYEQFF
TGTGCCAGCAGTTCCCGGGACAGGCGGGTCTATGAGCAGTTCTTC
>NA|TRBD1|TRBV6-1|15|TRBJ2-5
CASSKGTGGGETQYF
TGTGCCAGCAGTAAGGGGACAGGGGGTGGAGAGACCCAGTACTTC
>NA|NA|TRBV30|14|TRBJ2-7
CAWSLGRGLYEQYF
TGTGCCTGGAGCTTGGGGAGGGGGCTCTACGAGCAGTACTTC
>few|NA|TRBV29-1|13|TRBJ1-2
CSVEVGVPYGYTF
TGCAGCGTTGAAGTCGGGGTACCTTATGGCTACACCTTC
>many|TRBD1|TRBV5-4|16|TRBJ2-5
CASSLSKQGGSETQYF
TGTGCCAGCAGCTTATCTAAACAAGGGGGCTCAGAGACCCAGTACTTC
>few|NA|TRBV28|15|TRBJ2-1
CASSLARRLLNEQFF
TGTGCCAGCAGTTTAGCAAGAAGACTTTTGAATGAGCAGTTCTTC
>NA|NA|TRBV19|14|TRBJ1-4
CASRRSSTNEKLFF
TGTGCCAGTAGACGGAGCTCAACTAATGAAAAACTGTTTTTT
>NA|NA|TRBV4-2|15|TRBJ2-7
CASSQGGTVIFEQYF
TGTGCCAGCAGCCAGGGCGGGACGGTGATTTTTGAGCAGTACTTC
>NA|NA|TRBV2|14|TRBJ1-5
CASSYVNSNQPQHF
TGTGCCAGCAGTTATGTGAATAGCAATCAGCCCCAGCATTTT
>few|NA|TRBV5-6|13|TRBJ2-7
CASSLTPGREQYF
TGTGCCAGCAGCTTGACTCCGGGCCGGGAGCAGTACTTC
>few|NA|TRBV28|15|TRBJ1-1
CASSPLDRLHREAFF
TGTGCCAGCAGTCCTTTAGACAGGCTCCATCGAGAAGCTTTCTTT
>few|NA|TRBV28|13|TRBJ1-5
CASSLYAGRPQHF
TGTGCCAGCAGTTTATATGCAGGGCGGCCCCAGCATTTT
>NA|NA|TRBV7-2|13|TRBJ1-1
CASRRTPNTEAFF
TGTGCCAGCAGGAGGACACCGAACACTGAAGCTTTCTTT
>NA|TRBD1|TRBV28|12|TRBJ2-3
CASKGAPDTQYF
TGTGCCAGCAAGGGGGCCCCAGATACGCAGTATTTT
>NA|TRBD1|TRBV7-9|12|TRBJ2-7
CASGTGPYEQYF
TGTGCCAGCGGGACAGGGCCTTACGAGCAGTACTTC
>NA|NA|TRBV5-1|14|TRBJ1-5
CASSLEFGGQPQHF
TGCGCCAGCAGCTTGGAATTCGGGGGTCAGCCCCAGCATTTT
>NA|TRBD1|TRBV2|17|TRBJ1-5
CASSEALTGDSNQPQHF
TGTGCCAGCAGTGAAGCGCTGACAGGGGATAGCAATCAGCCCCAGCATTTT
>NA|NA|TRBV11-1|17|TRBJ2-1
CASSFDLRQEGRNEQFF
TGTGCCAGCAGCTTCGACCTTCGACAGGAGGGGAGGAATGAGCAGTTCTTC
>many|NA|TRBV30|15|TRBJ1-4
CAWRLQGRANEKLFF
TGTGCCTGGAGACTACAGGGACGGGCTAATGAAAAACTGTTTTTT
>few|NA|TRBV13|15|TRBJ2-6
CASQIIGTGANVLTF
TGTGCCAGCCAGATCATTGGGACTGGGGCCAACGTCCTGACTTTC
>NA|NA|TRBV18|12|TRBJ2-1
CASSQNNNEQFF
TGTGCCAGCTCACAGAACAACAATGAGCAGTTCTTC
>few|TRBD1|TRBV28|16|TRBJ1-5
CASSLWEGTGGPPQHF
TGTGCCAGCAGTTTATGGGAAGGGACAGGGGGCCCGCCCCAGCATTTT
>NA|TRBD2|TRBV7-3|15|TRBJ2-2
CASSPRAGNTGELFF
TGTGCCAGCAGCCCTCGAGCGGGAAACACCGGGGAGCTGTTTTTT
>NA|NA|TRBV29-1|15|TRBJ2-7
CSVEGARGTNYEQYF
TGCAGCGTTGAAGGTGCCAGGGGAACAAACTACGAGCAGTACTTC
>few|NA|TRBV7-2|14|TRBJ2-3
CASSPLGWGRAQYF
TGTGCCAGCAGCCCCCTGGGGTGGGGGCGAGCGCAGTATTTT
>few|NA|TRBV7-2|14|TRBJ1-1
CASSPDNVGAEAFF
TGTGCCAGCAGCCCAGATAACGTCGGAGCTGAAGCTTTCTTT
>few|NA|TRBV10-3|14|TRBJ2-3
CASSAPLSPDTQYF
TGTGCCAGCAGTGCGCCCTTGTCCCCAGATACGCAGTATTTT
>NA|NA|TRBV27|16|TRBJ2-7
CASSAGRGTPEDEQYF
TGTGCCAGCAGCGCGGGCAGGGGCACTCCAGAGGACGAGCAGTACTTC
>few|TRBD1|TRBV10-3|17|TRBJ2-6
CAIAPGQVSSGANVLTF
TGTGCCATTGCCCCGGGACAGGTTTCCTCTGGGGCCAACGTCCTGACTTTC
>few|NA|TRBV10-3|15|TRBJ2-3
CAISDSRSSTDTQYF
TGTGCCATCAGTGATAGTCGTTCTAGCACAGATACGCAGTATTTT
>NA|NA|TRBV7-9|13|TRBJ2-7
CASSSRQDREQYF
TGTGCCAGCAGCTCGCGTCAGGATCGCGAGCAGTACTTC
>few|TRBD2|TRBV28|17|TRBJ2-7
CASSPAIGTSGSYEQYF
TGTGCCAGCAGTCCTGCTATTGGGACTAGCGGGAGCTACGAGCAGTACTTC
>few|TRBD2|TRBV19|16|TRBJ2-1
CASSPLEGGAYNEQFF
TGTGCCAGTAGTCCCCTGGAGGGAGGGGCCTACAATGAGCAGTTCTTC
>NA|NA|TRBV28|11|TRBJ2-7
CASSPLYEQYF
TGTGCCAGCAGCCCCCTCTACGAGCAGTACTTC
>NA|NA|TRBV27|14|TRBJ2-7
CASAPGQSPYEQYF
TGTGCCAGCGCCCCCGGGCAGAGTCCCTACGAGCAGTACTTC
>few|NA|TRBV7-7|13|TRBJ2-7
CASSLAEADEQYF
TGTGCTAGCAGCTTAGCGGAGGCGGACGAGCAGTACTTC
>NA|NA|TRBV9|15|TRBJ2-1
CASSVGVGPGNEQFF
TGTGCCAGCAGCGTAGGGGTGGGGCCGGGTAATGAGCAGTTCTTC
>few|NA|TRBV6-1|13|TRBJ1-5
CASSTRGDQPQHF
TGTGCCAGCAGCACACGAGGGGATCAGCCCCAGCATTTT
>NA|TRBD1|TRBV7-2|14|TRBJ1-2
CASSPTTGIYGYTF
TGCGCCAGCAGCCCTACGACAGGGATCTATGGCTACACCTTC
>few|TRBD1|TRBV5-1|14|TRBJ2-7
CASIAGQGTDEQYF
TGCGCCAGCATAGCGGGACAGGGGACTGACGAGCAGTACTTC